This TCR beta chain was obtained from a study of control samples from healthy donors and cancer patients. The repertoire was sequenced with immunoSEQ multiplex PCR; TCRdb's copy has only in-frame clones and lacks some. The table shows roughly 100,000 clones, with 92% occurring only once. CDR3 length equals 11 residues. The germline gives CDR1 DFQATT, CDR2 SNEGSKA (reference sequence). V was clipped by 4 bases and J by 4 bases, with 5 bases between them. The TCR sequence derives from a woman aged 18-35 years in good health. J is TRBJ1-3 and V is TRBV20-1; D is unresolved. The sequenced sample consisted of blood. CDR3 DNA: TGCAGTGCTATAGGGGGAAACACCATATATTTT. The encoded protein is CSAIGGNTIYF.